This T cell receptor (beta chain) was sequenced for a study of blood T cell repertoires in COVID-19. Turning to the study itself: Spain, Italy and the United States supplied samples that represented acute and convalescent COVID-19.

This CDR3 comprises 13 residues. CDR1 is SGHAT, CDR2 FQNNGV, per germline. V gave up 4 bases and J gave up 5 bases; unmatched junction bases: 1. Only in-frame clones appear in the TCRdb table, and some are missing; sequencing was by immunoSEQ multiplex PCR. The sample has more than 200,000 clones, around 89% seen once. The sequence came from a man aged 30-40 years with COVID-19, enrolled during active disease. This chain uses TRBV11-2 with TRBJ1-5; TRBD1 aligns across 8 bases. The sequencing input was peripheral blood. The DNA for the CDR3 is TGTGCCAGCAGCTCACAGGGGGATCAGCCCCAGCATTTT. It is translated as CASSSQGDQPQHF.